A single sample is the source of the 9 T cell receptor beta chains below, sequenced in a study of cytomegalovirus exposure and HLA in healthy donors. Vbeta (60) and Jbeta (13) primers were used in the PCR. Clones were read by immunoSEQ multiplex PCR, and TCRdb kept only the in-frame ones, dropping some. The sample lists 90,000 to 100,000 clones, about 81% occurring once. The sequencing input was PBMCs. The receptors here all came from a man aged 40-50 years in good health and CMV-seronegative.

This rearrangement joins TRBV6-5 to TRBJ2-1, with 7 nucleotides matching TRBD1. This CDR3 comprises 14 residues. The germline CDR1 and CDR2 sequences are MNHEY and SVGAGI. Trimming removed 8 bases from V and 0 bases from J; junction bases left unmatched: 4. CDR3 amino acids: CASGTVSSYNEQFF. CDR3 DNA sequence: TGTGCCAGCGGGACAGTCAGCTCCTACAATGAGCAGTTCTTC.

V gene TRBV5-4 combines with J gene TRBJ2-1; 7 positions agree with TRBD2. The germline V gene encodes CDR1 SGHNT and CDR2 YYREEE (reference sequence). Trimming took 5 bases from V and 0 from J; bases not matched to a gene: 5. There are 15 residues in the CDR3. The chain's CDR3 is CASSRGGSSYNEQFF. The DNA for the CDR3 is TGTGCCAGCAGTCGCGGGGGAAGCTCCTACAATGAGCAGTTCTTC.

The chain recombines TRBV6-1 with TRBJ2-5; 7 nucleotides align to TRBD1. V gave up 6 bases and J gave up 5 bases; unmatched junction bases: 9. Germline CDR1 MNHNS, CDR2 SASEGT. This CDR3 region has 14 residues. The CDR3 loop reads CASRADRTRETQYF. The CDR3, as DNA: TGTGCCAGCAGGGCGGACAGGACTCGGGAGACCCAGTACTTC.

The genes are TRBV30 and TRBJ2-1; the D gene is possibly TRBD2 (5 bases). This CDR3 comprises 13 residues. V was trimmed by 0 bases and J by 6 bases, leaving 9 bases between them. Germline V gives CDR1 GTSNPN, CDR2 SVGIG (reference sequence). In nucleotides, the CDR3 is TGTGCCTGGAGTGTATGGCGGGTCAATGAGCAGTTCTTC. This translates into CAWSVWRVNEQFF.

The gene calls are TRBV29-1 and TRBJ1-2; 7 bases match TRBD1. Germline V gives CDR1 SQVTM, CDR2 ANQGSEA. The CDR3 runs 13 residues. V lost 6 bases to trimming and J lost 8 bases; unmatched junction nucleotides: 12. The CDR3 nucleotides read TGCAGCGTCGCCAGGGGGGATTCCCGGGGCTACACCTTC. Translated, it gives CSVARGDSRGYTF.

This chain uses TRBV6-5 with TRBJ1-1; D unclear. This CDR3 is 13 amino acids long. Trimming pared 5 bases from V and 5 bases from J, leaving 12 bases between. Germline values: CDR1 MNHEY, CDR2 SVGAGI. CDR3 region: CASSRIRGTEAFF. The CDR3 DNA reads as TGTGCCAGCAGTAGAATTCGGGGAACTGAAGCTTTCTTT.

The rearrangement joins TRBV28 to TRBJ1-1; TRBD1 agrees at 9 bases. The germline V gene has CDR1 MDHEN and CDR2 SYDVKM. There are 18 residues in the CDR3. The trim removed 1 base at V and 0 bases at J, leaving 9 bases unmatched. CDR3 in amino acids: CASSLSLQGAKMNTEAFF. Here the CDR3 DNA reads TGTGCCAGCAGTTTATCCTTACAGGGGGCAAAGATGAACACTGAAGCTTTCTTT.

The sample holds one count of this clone. The chain employs TRBV7-8 and TRBJ1-2, with no clear D. Trimming removed 7 bases from V and 8 bases from J, with 17 bases in between. The germline CDR1 and CDR2 sequences are SGHVS and FQNEAQ. The CDR3 is 13 residues long. CDR3 sequence reads: CASTLRVGVGYTF. DNA of the CDR3: TGTGCCAGCACTCTTAGGGTCGGGGTCGGCTACACCTTC.

V and J are TRBV19 and TRBJ1-1; D remains ambiguous. V lost 3 bases and J lost 8, with 19 bases in between. Per germline, CDR1 LNHDA and CDR2 SQIVND (reference sequence). The CDR3 length is 15 residues. The DNA of the CDR3 is TGTGCCAGTAGTATGGCCTGGCAGCCAAAGAGGGAAGCTTTCTTT. As protein: CASSMAWQPKREAFF. Full variable domain (outside the CDR3, taken from reference TRBV19 and TRBJ1-1): DGGITQSPKYLFRKEGQNVTLSCEQNLNHDAMYWYRQDPGQGLRLIYYSQIVNDFQKGDIAEGYSVSREKKESFPLTVTSAQKNPTAFYLCASSMAWQPKREAFFGQGTRLTVV.